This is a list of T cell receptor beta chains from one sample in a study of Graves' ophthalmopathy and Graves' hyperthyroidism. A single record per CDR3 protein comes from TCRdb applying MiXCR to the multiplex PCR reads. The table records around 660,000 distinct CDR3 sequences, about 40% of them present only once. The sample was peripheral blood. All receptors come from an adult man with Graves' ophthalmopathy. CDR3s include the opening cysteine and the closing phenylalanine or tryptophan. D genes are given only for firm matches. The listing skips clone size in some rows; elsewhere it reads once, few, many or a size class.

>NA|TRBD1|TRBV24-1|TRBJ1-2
TGTGCCACCGGGGACAGGGGCTACACCTTC
CATGDRGYTF
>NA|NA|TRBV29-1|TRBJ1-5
TGCAGCCAAGAACGGAGTAGCAATCAGCCCCAGCATTTT
CSQERSSNQPQHF
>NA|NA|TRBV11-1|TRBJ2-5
TGTGTCATTGACAGGAGCCAAGAGACCCAGTACTTC
CVIDRSQETQYF
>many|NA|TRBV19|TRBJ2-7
TGTGCCAGTAGTATTGGTAGGCACTACGAGCAGTACTTC
CASSIGRHYEQYF
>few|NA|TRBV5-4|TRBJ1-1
TGTGCCAGCAGCATCCGACTGACAAGTGAAGCTTTCTTT
CASSIRLTSEAFF
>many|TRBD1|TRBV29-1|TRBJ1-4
TGCAGCGTCCAGGACAGGGGAAATGAAAAACTGTTTTTT
CSVQDRGNEKLFF
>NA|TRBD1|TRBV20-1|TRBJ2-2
TGCAGTGCTGGGATCCTAGGACAGGGTGAAACCGGGGAGCTGTTTTTT
CSAGILGQGETGELFF
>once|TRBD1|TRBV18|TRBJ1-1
TGTGCCAGCTCACCAGGCGACAGGGCTTTTCCGAACACTGAAGCTTTCTTT
CASSPGDRAFPNTEAFF
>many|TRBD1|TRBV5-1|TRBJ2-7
TGTGCCAGTAGTTTTGACAGGGGCCACGAGCAGTACTTC
CASSFDRGHEQYF
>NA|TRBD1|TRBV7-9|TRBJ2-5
TGTGCCAGCAGCGTGCGAACAGGGGGAGAGACCCAGTACTTC
CASSVRTGGETQYF
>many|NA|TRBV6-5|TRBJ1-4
TGTGCCAGCAGTTACTCGTGGGACACGATCGGAAAACTGTTTTTT
CASSYSWDTIGKLFF
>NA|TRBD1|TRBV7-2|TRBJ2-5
TGTGCCAGCAGTTGGTCGGGACAGCTCCAAGAGACCCAGTACTTC
CASSWSGQLQETQYF
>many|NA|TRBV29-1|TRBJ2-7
TGCAGCGTTGAAGCCACTACCTACGAGCAGTACTTC
CSVEATTYEQYF
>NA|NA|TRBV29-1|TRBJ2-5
TGCAGCGTTGACCCCAGCAGGTTCAGCGGGGAGACCCAGTACTTC
CSVDPSRFSGETQYF
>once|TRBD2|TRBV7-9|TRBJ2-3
TGTGCCAGCAGCACCCGGACTAGCGGGCGCACAGATACGCAGTATTTT
CASSTRTSGRTDTQYF
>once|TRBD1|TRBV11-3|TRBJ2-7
TGTGCCAGCAGCTCACCGGACAGGGGGCCCTACGAGCAGTACTTC
CASSSPDRGPYEQYF
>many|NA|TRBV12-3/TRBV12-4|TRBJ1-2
TGTGCCAGCAGTTTAGCGGAAGGGGTCCGTGGCTACACCTTC
CASSLAEGVRGYTF
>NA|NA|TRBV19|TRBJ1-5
TGTGCCAGTAGTAACCCCTATAGCAATCAGCCCCAGCATTTT
CASSNPYSNQPQHF
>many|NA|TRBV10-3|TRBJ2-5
TGTGCCATCAGCTCAGGGCGGCAAGAGACCCAGTACTTC
CAISSGRQETQYF
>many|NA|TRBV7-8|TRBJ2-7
TGTGCCAGCAGCTTAGTTTCTGGGGGCGTGAGCGAGCAGTACTTC
CASSLVSGGVSEQYF
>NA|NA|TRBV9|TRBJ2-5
TGTGCCAGCTCACCACCTAGTGTTAACAGGGAGACCCAGTACTTC
CASSPPSVNRETQYF
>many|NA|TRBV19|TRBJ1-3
TGTGCCACCCAGAGCGACTCTGGAAACACCATATATTTT
CATQSDSGNTIYF
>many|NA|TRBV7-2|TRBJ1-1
TGTGCCAGCAGCCCCAGGCTCGGGTACACTGAAGCTTTCTTT
CASSPRLGYTEAFF
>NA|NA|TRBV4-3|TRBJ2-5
TGCGCCAGCAGCCAAGTCGAGGAAGGGGCGGCGGAGACCCAGTACTTC
CASSQVEEGAAETQYF
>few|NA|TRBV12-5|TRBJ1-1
TGTGCTAGTGGTTTGGGGGTGCCGAGCACTGAAGCTTTCTTT
CASGLGVPSTEAFF
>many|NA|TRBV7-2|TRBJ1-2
TGTGCCAGCAGCTTGGGACAAGAAATTAACTATGGCTACACCTTC
CASSLGQEINYGYTF
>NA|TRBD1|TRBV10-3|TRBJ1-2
TGTGCCATCAGTGCTGGGGGACAGGGGGCTAAAGGCTACACCTTC
CAISAGGQGAKGYTF
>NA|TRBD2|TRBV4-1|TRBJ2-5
TGCGCCAGCAGCCAAGATACCCCGGGGGGTTCAGAGACCCAGTACTTC
CASSQDTPGGSETQYF
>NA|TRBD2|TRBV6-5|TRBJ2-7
TGTGCCAGCAAAGGACTAGCGGGACATATCTACGAGCAGTACTTC
CASKGLAGHIYEQYF
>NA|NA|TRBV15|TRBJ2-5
TGTGCCACCAGCAGCCCTGATCAGGGGTGGAAGACCCAGTACTTC
CATSSPDQGWKTQYF
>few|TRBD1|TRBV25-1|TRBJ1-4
TGTGCCAGCAGTGAACGGGGGACAGGGACTAATGAAAAACTGTTTTTT
CASSERGTGTNEKLFF
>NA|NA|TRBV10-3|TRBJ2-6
TGTGCCAGCAGATCCGGCGGACAGGGGCGTCCTAGCGGGAGTAGGTCTGGGGCCAACGTCCTGACTTTC
CASRSGGQGRPSGSRSGANVLTF
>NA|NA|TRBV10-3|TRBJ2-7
TGTGCCATCAGTACAGTAGGGCACTCCTACGAGCAGTACTTC
CAISTVGHSYEQYF
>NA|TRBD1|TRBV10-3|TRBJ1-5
TGCGCCATCAGTGACAGGGGGGTACAGCCCCAGCATTTT
CAISDRGVQPQHF
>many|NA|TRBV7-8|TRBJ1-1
TGTGCCAGCAGCTTCCAGGGAGGGGACACTGAAGCTTTCTTT
CASSFQGGDTEAFF
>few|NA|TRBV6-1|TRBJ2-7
TGTGCCAGCAGTGTTCCACAGGAAAACGAGCAGTACTTC
CASSVPQENEQYF
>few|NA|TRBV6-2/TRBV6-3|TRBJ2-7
TGTGCCACCGAGGGACGGAACTCCTACGAGCAGTACTTC
CATEGRNSYEQYF